This passage covers 30 T cell receptor beta chains from one sample sequenced in a study of Ad26.COV2.S vaccination and SARS-CoV-2 variants. Treatment of the sample: around 19 received Ad26.COV2.S at low or high dose, single or two shots; about five received placebo; per-sample allocation not given. Repertoires come from day 63 after the first vaccine or placebo injection. Sequencing was performed with immunoSEQ multiplex PCR; in TCRdb, only in-frame clones are kept and a portion is missing. The sample lists approximately 410,000 clones, about 90% seen once, with over 1.5% in the top ten. This specimen consisted of peripheral blood, obtained in a trial of Ad26.COV2.S vaccine versus placebo. The receptors come from a person aged 18 to 59 who received the Ad26.COV2.S COVID-19 vaccine or a placebo.

J is TRBJ2-1 and V is TRBV29-1, with TRBD1 matching over 7 bases. Germline CDR1 is SQVTM and CDR2 is ANQGSEA. After removal of 7 bases from V and 0 bases from J, the junction contained 6 bases not matched to a gene. The CDR3 loop spans 14 amino acids. The CDR3 coding sequence is TGCAGCGGCCGGGACAGTTTCTCCTACAATGAGCAGTTCTTC. It encodes CSGRDSFSYNEQFF.

V is TRBV5-5 and J is TRBJ2-7, with 8 bases aligning to TRBD1. The CDR3 is 14 residues long. With 4 bases clipped from V and 7 bases from J, the junction kept 10 bases outside the gene matches. Germline-derived CDR1 and CDR2 are SGHKS and YYEKEE (reference sequence). The CDR3: CASSQDRAPKEQYF. The CDR3 nucleotides are TGTGCCAGCAGCCAGGACAGGGCCCCTAAAGAGCAGTACTTC. The full variable domain, completed using reference TRBV5-5 and TRBJ2-7, is DAGVTQSPTHLIKTRGQQVTLRCSPISGHKSVSWYQQVLGQGPQFIFQYYEKEERGRGNFPDRFSARQFPNYSSELNVNALLLGDSALYLCASSQDRAPKEQYFGPGTRLTVT.

This clone came up many times. This chain connects TRBV3-1 (or the pseudogene TRBV3-2) to TRBJ2-2; D ambiguous. The CDR3 runs 15 residues. Germline V gene lookup returns CDR1 LGHDT and CDR2 YNNKEL (reference sequence). Between the trimmed V and J ends, which lost 3 bases and 6 bases, there was a span of 14 bases. CDR3 sequence: CASSHRLLVAGELFF. The CDR3 DNA sequence: TGTGCCAGCAGCCACCGGTTATTGGTCGCCGGGGAGCTGTTTTTT.

The chain couples TRBV25-1 to TRBJ1-4; the D is unclear. This CDR3 comprises 16 residues. Germline V lookup: CDR1 MGHDK, CDR2 SYGVNS. V lost 2 bases, J lost 8 bases, and 18 bases lay in between. Here the CDR3 DNA reads TGTGCCAGCAGTGAAAGTGGGTCCCCGGCGTGGGAAAAACTGTTTTTT. Translating gives CASSESGSPAWEKLFF.

The CDR3 nucleotides read TGTGCCAGCAGCTTAGGGCAGGGGGCAAATCAGCCCCAGCATTTT. Translation gives CASSLGQGANQPQHF. The chain links TRBV7-6 to TRBJ1-5; 8 nucleotides agree with TRBD1. Trimming at V came to 1 base and at J to 4 bases, leaving 3 bases not matched to a gene. The CDR3 has 15 amino acids. CDR1 SGHVS and CDR2 FNYEAQ come from the germline V gene.

The chain uses TRBV2 and TRBJ1-5; D is undetermined. Germline assignment: CDR1 SNHLY and CDR2 FYNNEI. This CDR3 comprises 14 residues. V gave up 6 bases and J gave up 4 bases, with 13 bases separating them. CDR3 loop: CASRGDGDNQPQHF. The CDR3 nucleotides read TGTGCCAGCAGGGGAGACGGGGATAATCAGCCCCAGCATTTT. The full variable domain, completed using reference TRBV2 and TRBJ1-5, is EPEVTQTPSHQVTQMGQEVILRCVPISNHLYFYWYRQILGQKVEFLVSFYNNEISEKSEIFDDQFSVERPDGSNFTLKIRSTKLEDSAMYFCASRGDGDNQPQHFGDGTRLSIL.

The genes are TRBV5-6 and TRBJ2-3; the match to TRBD2 covers 7 bases. Looked up from germline, CDR1 is SGHDT and CDR2 is YYEEEE. The CDR3 extends over 16 amino acids. The junction had 10 bases not matched to a gene; V was cut back by 4 bases and J by 2 bases. CDR3: CASSLGWGGNTDTQYF. CDR3 sequence (DNA): TGTGCCAGCAGCCTTGGGTGGGGGGGAAACACAGATACGCAGTATTTT.

V and J are TRBV5-1 and TRBJ2-4, with D possibly matching TRBD2 (5 bases). The CDR3 has 14 residues. Per the germline V gene, CDR1 is SGHRS and CDR2 is YFSETQ. V lost 0 bases, J lost 6 bases, and 10 bases lay in between. The CDR3 region has the DNA TGCGCCAGCAGCTTGGGCGGCAGCGGAAACATTCAGTACTTC. Amino acid sequence: CASSLGGSGNIQYF.

V usage is TRBV7-9 and J usage is TRBJ2-1, with D unresolved. Deletions cut 3 bases from V and 6 bases from J, with 9 bases between. The CDR3 runs 13 residues. Germline-derived CDR1 and CDR2 are SEHNR and FQNEAQ (reference sequence). CDR3 sequence reads: CASSFFRANEQFF. The CDR3 DNA reads TGTGCCAGCAGCTTTTTTCGGGCCAATGAGCAGTTCTTC.

V is TRBV7-6 and J is TRBJ2-5; no reliable D call. The germline V gene has CDR1 SGHVS and CDR2 FNYEAQ. The CDR3 has 14 residues. Trimming left V 4 bases short and J 4 bases short, with 13 bases between. The CDR3 DNA reads as TGTGCCAGCAGCTCCCGGGTGACGACAGAGACCCAGTACTTC. It yields the protein CASSSRVTTETQYF. Full variable domain (missing parts from reference TRBV7-6 and TRBJ2-5): GAGVSQSPRYKVTKRGQDVALRCDPISGHVSLYWYRQALGQGPEFLTYFNYEAQQDKSGLPNDRFSAERPEGSISTLTIQRTEQRDSAMYRCASSSRVTTETQYFGPGTRLLVL.

This chain uses TRBV6-6 with TRBJ2-2, with 10 positions matching TRBD2. The CDR3 contains 15 residues. V dropped 5 bases and J dropped 6; count of bases not matched to a gene: 6. Germline V lookup: CDR1 MNHNY, CDR2 SVGAGI (reference sequence). This CDR3 reads CASSSGGARSGELFF. The CDR3 DNA is TGTGCCAGCAGTAGCGGGGGGGCCCGTTCCGGGGAGCTGTTTTTT.

This chain links TRBV19 with TRBJ1-2, with 7 bases matching TRBD1. The CDR3 runs to 15 residues. The V segment lost 7 bases and the J segment 2 bases; nucleotides outside the gene matches: 10. In germline, CDR1 is LNHDA, CDR2 SQIVND (reference sequence). CDR3 sequence: CASTLFGQVNYGYTF. The CDR3 coding sequence is TGTGCCAGTACCCTTTTTGGACAGGTGAACTATGGCTACACCTTC.

The chain has TRBV9 and TRBJ2-2; D ambiguous. Germline lookup yields CDR1 SGDLS and CDR2 YYNGEE. The CDR3 loop spans 14 amino acids. Trimming took 6 bases from V and 3 from J, leaving 12 bases between them. CDR3 in DNA: TGTGCCAGCAATACCGGGCGCGACACCGGGGAGCTGTTTTTT. Amino acid sequence: CASNTGRDTGELFF.

The chain combines TRBV3-1 (or the pseudogene TRBV3-2) with TRBJ1-5, with D unclear. V was cut by 1 base and J by 6 bases, with 10 bases left in between. Germline V gene sequence: CDR1 LGHDT, CDR2 YNNKEL (reference sequence). The CDR3 is 14 amino acids. The CDR3 region is CASSQVGFPQPQHF. The CDR3 coding sequence is TGTGCCAGCAGCCAAGTTGGGTTTCCTCAGCCCCAGCATTTT.

This rearrangement joins TRBV2 to TRBJ1-4; no clear D. Trimming shortened V by 7 bases and J by 4 bases, and 4 bases separated the two germline ends. Germline V gene sequence: CDR1 SNHLY, CDR2 FYNNEI. The CDR3 spans 11 residues. CDR3 nucleotide sequence: TGTGCCAGCATTATTAATGAAAAACTGTTTTTT. Protein product: CASIINEKLFF.

The rearrangement uses TRBV6-4 and TRBJ1-4; the match to TRBD1 covers 7 bases. The CDR3 spans 15 residues. J lost 8 bases, V lost 7 bases, and 13 bases had no gene match. From germline, CDR1 is MRHNA and CDR2 SNTAGT. In DNA form, the CDR3 reads TGTGCCAGCACCCCGACAGGGCTCGGGTACGAAAAACTGTTTTTT. Its protein product is CASTPTGLGYEKLFF.

To note about this clone: The sample contains more than one DNA sequence encoding this CDR3. The chain joins TRBV3-1 (or the pseudogene TRBV3-2) to TRBJ1-3; D is undetermined. Germline assignment: CDR1 LGHDT and CDR2 YNNKEL (reference sequence). The ends were cut back, 3 bases at V and 1 base at J, with 1 base in the middle. This CDR3 comprises 12 residues. The CDR3 is CASSQSGNTIYF. CDR3 sequence (DNA): TGTGCCAGCAGCCAGTCTGGAAACACCATATATTTT.

The genes are TRBV4-3 and TRBJ1-2, with a weak D call TRBD1 (6 bases). The CDR3 length is 19 residues. CDR1 and CDR2 (germline): LGHNA, YSLEER. V lost 1 base and J lost 3, with 24 bases in between. CDR3 sequence reads: CASSQGVRDTLFGYYGYTF. CDR3 bases: TGCGCCAGCAGCCAAGGAGTTAGGGACACGCTTTTTGGGTACTATGGCTACACCTTC.

This chain connects TRBV7-2 to TRBJ2-3; 9 nucleotides agree with TRBD2. V gave up 4 bases and J gave up 1 base; unmatched junction bases: 6. The CDR3 spans 16 residues. From germline, CDR1 is SGHTA and CDR2 FQGNSA. The CDR3 protein is CASSYPTSGRTDTQYF. CDR3 nucleotides: TGTGCCAGCAGCTACCCGACTAGCGGACGCACAGATACGCAGTATTTT.

This rearrangement joins TRBV19 to TRBJ2-5; D possibly corresponds to TRBD2 (5 bases). Trimming took off 5 bases at V and 5 bases at J, with 12 bases between the two ends. Germline CDR1 and CDR2: LNHDA and SQIVND (reference sequence). This CDR3 is built from 13 residues. The CDR3 DNA is TGTGCCAGTAGTCTGGACTCTTGGGAGACCCAGTACTTC. The encoded protein is CASSLDSWETQYF.

For this clone: The sample carries other DNA sequences with the same CDR3. The CDR3 sequence: CASSLAPQGAYEQYF. The CDR3 nucleotides are TGTGCCAGCAGCTTAGCCCCCCAGGGGGCATACGAGCAGTACTTC. The chain couples TRBV7-2 to TRBJ2-7; TRBD1 aligns across 8 bases. The CDR3 totals 15 residues. Losses at the gene ends were 0 bases for V and 4 bases for J; bases not matched to a gene: 5. Germline-derived CDR1 and CDR2 are SGHTA and FQGNSA.

The V gene is TRBV7-9, the J gene TRBJ2-3; D call uncertain. V lost 0 bases and J 0 bases, leaving 7 bases between the germline ends. Germline CDR1 is SEHNR and CDR2 is FQNEAQ (reference sequence). This CDR3 spans 15 amino acids. The CDR3 nucleotides read TGTGCCAGCAGCTTAGCGGCTCCTAGCACAGATACGCAGTATTTT. Amino acids: CASSLAAPSTDTQYF. Combining the CDR3 with reference TRBV7-9 and TRBJ2-3 gives the whole variable domain DTGVSQNPRHKITKRGQNVTFRCDPISEHNRLYWYRQTLGQGPEFLTYFQNEAQLEKSRLLSDRFSAERPKGSFSTLEIQRTEQGDSAMYLCASSLAAPSTDTQYFGPGTRLTVL.

The chain is built from TRBV18 and TRBJ2-5; 9 bases align to TRBD2. The germline CDR1 and CDR2 sequences are KGHSH and LQKENI. The CDR3 runs to 16 residues. Losses at the gene ends were 0 bases for V and 2 bases for J; bases not matched to a gene: 4. The CDR3 spells CASSPPGLAGQETQYF. CDR3 nucleotides: TGTGCCAGCTCACCACCGGGACTAGCAGGTCAAGAGACCCAGTACTTC.

The rearrangement uses TRBV27 and TRBJ2-1; D is possibly TRBD2 (6 bases). Germline V gives CDR1 MNHEY, CDR2 SMNVEV (reference sequence). This CDR3 is built from 13 residues. Trimming pared 6 bases from V and 4 bases from J, leaving 10 bases between. CDR3 amino acids: CASRDGGYNEQFF. CDR3 DNA: TGTGCCAGCAGGGACGGGGGTTACAATGAGCAGTTCTTC.

CDR3 amino acids: CASSVSQGKGEQFF. DNA of the CDR3: TGTGCCAGCAGCGTATCTCAGGGAAAAGGTGAGCAGTTCTTC. This chain joins TRBV9 and TRBJ2-1; D might be TRBD1 (5 bases). The ends were cut back, 1 base at V and 9 bases at J, with 14 bases in the middle. CDR1 SGDLS and CDR2 YYNGEE come from the germline V gene. This CDR3 comprises 14 residues.

V usage is TRBV29-1 and J usage is TRBJ2-4; TRBD1 aligns across 9 bases. In germline, CDR1 is SQVTM, CDR2 ANQGSEA. Germline trimming cut 2 bases from V and 7 bases from J; bases unmatched to any gene: 6. This CDR3 has 14 residues. CDR3 DNA sequence: TGCAGCGTTGAATCTGGACAGGGGTTGAACATTCAGTACTTC. Protein sequence: CSVESGQGLNIQYF.

This chain uses TRBV28 with TRBJ2-3; D gene unclear. The germline V gene has CDR1 MDHEN and CDR2 SYDVKM. This CDR3 region has 13 residues. V dropped 2 bases and J dropped 4 bases, with 7 bases sitting between them. The CDR3 region is CASSLRQPDTQYF. CDR3 DNA sequence: TGTGCCAGCAGTTTAAGGCAACCAGATACGCAGTATTTT.

The rearrangement links TRBV7-2 to TRBJ2-3, with 7 bases matching TRBD2. This CDR3 has 16 residues. The germline V gene encodes CDR1 SGHTA and CDR2 FQGNSA. The ends lost 3 bases at V and 0 bases at J; junction bases unmatched: 6. The CDR3 loop is CASSFASGYSTDTQYF. Written as DNA, the CDR3 is TGTGCCAGCAGCTTCGCTAGCGGATATAGCACAGATACGCAGTATTTT.

The genes are TRBV30 and TRBJ2-2; the match to TRBD2 covers 11 bases. The CDR3 extends over 18 amino acids. Trimming at V came to 1 base and at J to 6 bases, leaving 13 bases not matched to a gene. CDR1 is GTSNPN, CDR2 SVGIG, per germline (reference sequence). The CDR3 loop reads CAWSASSGGPSSPGELFF. CDR3 DNA sequence: TGTGCCTGGAGTGCATCTAGCGGGGGGCCTTCCTCACCCGGGGAGCTGTTTTTT.

The chain carries TRBV27 and TRBJ2-1, with 12 bases that match TRBD2. Germline V lookup: CDR1 MNHEY, CDR2 SMNVEV (reference sequence). The V gene end was trimmed by 5 bases and the J gene end by 2 bases; junction bases not matched to a gene: 1. The CDR3 covers 15 residues. CDR3 in DNA: TGTGCCAGCAGTGCTAGCGGGGGGGCCTACAATGAGCAGTTCTTC. Its translation is CASSASGGAYNEQFF.